The 29 T cell receptor beta chains below were found in one sample sequenced in a study of beta chain features in type 1 diabetes. As every portion of the isolated RNA was reverse transcribed, the sequencing read expressed TCRB transcripts. TCRdb's copy holds only in-frame clones and misses some; the assay was immunoSEQ multiplex PCR. Here the sample spans about 450,000 clones, over 9.5% being singletons. Sequencing was carried out using naive CD4+ T cells from blood. These TCRs come from a woman aged 18-29 years in good health.

In its sample, this clone was seen a few times. The chain combines TRBV29-1 with TRBJ1-2, with D tentatively TRBD1 (6 bases). The CDR3 extends over 12 amino acids. CDR1 is SQVTM, CDR2 ANQGSEA, per germline. The germline V and J ends were trimmed by 4 bases and 3 bases, with 9 bases remaining between them. CDR3 nucleotide sequence: TGCAGCGTTGTAAACAGGGACTATGGCTACACCTTC. Its protein is CSVVNRDYGYTF.

In this sample, this clone turned up a few times. The gene calls are TRBV18 and TRBJ2-7, with D maybe TRBD2 (5 bases). Trimming stripped 2 bases from V and 3 bases from J, with 8 bases between. There are 13 residues in the CDR3. Germline V gene lookup returns CDR1 KGHSH and CDR2 LQKENI. CDR3 DNA sequence: TGTGCCAGCTCACCAGTGGAGGTCTACGAGCAGTACTTC. Residues: CASSPVEVYEQYF.

This chain links TRBV4-2 with TRBJ2-1, with 12 bases matching TRBD2. The CDR3 is 19 residues long. The V segment lost 1 base and the J segment 9 bases; nucleotides outside the gene matches: 16. Per the germline V gene, CDR1 is LGHNA and CDR2 is YNFKEQ. Here the CDR3 DNA reads TGTGCCAGCAGCCAAGTAGTTGCTCCTAGCGGGAGGGTACGCAGTGAGCAGTTCTTC. It translates to CASSQVVAPSGRVRSEQFF.

The chain uses TRBV5-1 and TRBJ2-3, with 11 nucleotides matching TRBD2. Germline loops: CDR1 SGHRS, CDR2 YFSETQ. With V trimmed by 7 bases and J by 2 bases, 21 bases remained unmatched. This CDR3 comprises 20 residues. CDR3 coding DNA: TGCGCCAGCGCGAGGATGGGACTAGCGGCATCCATCACTATCACAGATACGCAGTATTTT. Protein sequence: CASARMGLAASITITDTQYF.

This chain uses TRBV21-1 with TRBJ1-2. TRBV21-1 is described as a pseudogene. This CDR3 is 11 amino acids long. DNA for the CDR3: TGTGCCAGCAGCAACGGGGATGGCTACACCTTC. It translates to CASSNGDGYTF.

The CDR3 spells CAISSGTGISPLHF. CDR3 nucleotide sequence: TGTGCCATCAGTTCCGGGACAGGGATTTCACCCCTCCACTTT. The rearrangement links TRBV10-3 to TRBJ1-6; TRBD1 matches at 9 bases. The CDR3 has 14 amino acids. V shed 5 bases, J shed 9 bases, and the junction held 5 bases outside the gene matches. Germline loops: CDR1 ENHRY, CDR2 SYGVKD.

In this sample, this clone turned up a few times. The chain carries TRBV20-1 and TRBJ2-5; D gene ambiguous. CDR3 length: 11 residues. Trimming removed 5 bases at V and 5 bases at J, with 9 bases between. CDR1 is DFQATT and CDR2 is SNEGSKA in the germline V gene (reference sequence). The CDR3 here is CSASSGETQYF. The CDR3 bases are TGCAGTGCTTCGAGTGGGGAGACCCAGTACTTC.

The chain is built from TRBV7-8 and TRBJ2-5; D may be TRBD1 (6 bases). Trimming removed 5 bases at V and 3 bases at J, with 10 bases between. CDR1 and CDR2 from the germline V gene are SGHVS and FQNEAQ. The CDR3 extends over 13 amino acids. CDR3 sequence: CASSPRTEETQYF. CDR3 DNA: TGTGCCAGCAGCCCCCGGACAGAAGAGACCCAGTACTTC.

In this sample, this clone turned up a few times. The chain recombines TRBV30 with TRBJ2-6; no definite D call. The CDR3 has 12 amino acids. V gave up 4 bases and J gave up 2 bases, with 3 bases separating them. Germline V gene lookup returns CDR1 GTSNPN and CDR2 SVGIG (reference sequence). This chain's CDR3 is CAWTTGANVLTF. CDR3 bases: TGTGCCTGGACAACTGGGGCCAACGTCCTGACTTTC.

This chain joins TRBV4-1 and TRBJ2-1; D is ambiguous. The V and J ends lost 0 bases and 6 bases respectively, with 3 bases between them. This CDR3 has 12 residues. CDR1 and CDR2 (germline): MGHRA, YSYEKL. As DNA, the CDR3 is TGCGCCAGCAGCCAAGATCTCAATGAGCAGTTCTTC. Protein: CASSQDLNEQFF.

The chain combines TRBV18 with TRBJ2-3; D is perhaps TRBD1 or TRBD2 (5 bases each). CDR1 KGHSH and CDR2 LQKENI come from the germline V gene. Deletions cut 4 bases from V and 2 bases from J, with 7 bases between. This CDR3 spans 13 amino acids. The CDR3 DNA is TGTGCCAGCTCACTCGGGACCACAGATACGCAGTATTTT. Protein product: CASSLGTTDTQYF.

The chain uses TRBV7-9 and TRBJ2-3; 9 nucleotides align to TRBD1. Germline assignment: CDR1 SEHNR and CDR2 FQNEAQ (reference sequence). V was pared by 3 bases and J by 4 bases, with 8 bases of the junction left unmatched. The CDR3 covers 16 residues. CDR3 in DNA: TGTGCCAGCAGCTTGACCGGGACAGGGATACCAGATACGCAGTATTTT. Translating it yields CASSLTGTGIPDTQYF. The variable domain in full, with the rest retrieved from reference TRBV7-9 and TRBJ2-3, is DTGVSQNPRHKITKRGQNVTFRCDPISEHNRLYWYRQTLGQGPEFLTYFQNEAQLEKSRLLSDRFSAERPKGSFSTLEIQRTEQGDSAMYLCASSLTGTGIPDTQYFGPGTRLTVL.

A few counts support this clone. The rearrangement links TRBV29-1 to TRBJ2-1; D perhaps matches TRBD1 (5 bases). CDR3 length equals 13 residues. Germline CDR1 and CDR2: SQVTM and ANQGSEA. The germline V and J ends were trimmed by 3 bases and 7 bases, with 13 bases remaining between them. The CDR3 DNA is TGCAGCGTTGATCGGCACAGGCAAAATGAGCAGTTCTTC. This codes for CSVDRHRQNEQFF.

V gene TRBV11-1 combines with J gene TRBJ2-3, with TRBD2 identical over 7 bases. The CDR3 extends over 15 amino acids. Germline V CDR1 and CDR2: SGHAT, FQDESV (reference sequence). V lost 6 bases, J lost 4 bases, and 10 bases stayed unmatched. DNA of the CDR3: TGTGCCAGCAGACCCGGCGGGAGCAGGGCAGATACGCAGTATTTT. This gives the protein CASRPGGSRADTQYF.

The J gene is TRBJ2-3, the V gene TRBV5-1, with D maybe TRBD1 (6 bases). Germline CDR1 is SGHRS and CDR2 is YFSETQ. This CDR3 contains 14 residues. With 6 bases removed from V and 1 base from J, the gap between germline ends came to 12 bases. CDR3 DNA: TGCGCCAGCACCCCAGGGGACGGCACAGATACGCAGTATTTT. Protein: CASTPGDGTDTQYF.

In its sample, this clone was seen a few times. The chain joins TRBV23-1 to TRBJ2-1, with 11 bases identical to TRBD2. TRBV23-1 is an ORF, with its function uncertain. CDR3 length: 17 residues. V lost 4 bases, J lost 4 bases, and 9 bases stayed unmatched. CDR3 amino acids: CASSPRFLAGGYNEQFF. Written as DNA, the CDR3 is TGCGCCAGCAGTCCCCGATTTCTAGCGGGAGGATACAATGAGCAGTTCTTC.

In this sample, this clone turned up a few times. J is TRBJ2-5 and V is TRBV29-1; D perhaps matches TRBD1 (5 bases). The CDR3 has 13 residues. The germline gives CDR1 SQVTM, CDR2 ANQGSEA. V dropped 3 bases and J dropped 5 bases, with 13 bases sitting between them. This chain's CDR3 is CSVEQGSGETQYF. CDR3 DNA: TGCAGCGTTGAGCAGGGATCCGGGGAGACCCAGTACTTC.

Concerning this clone itself: The junction and the germline gene differ at one end; a read error may be behind it. The rearrangement links TRBV6-5 to TRBJ2-3; D ambiguous. Germline CDR1 and CDR2: MNHEY and SVGAGI. The CDR3 has 13 amino acids. CDR3 in amino acids: CASRSGSTDTQYF. The CDR3 region has the DNA TGTGCCAGCAGGTCGGGTAGCACCGATACGCAGTATTTT.

This chain connects TRBV7-8 to TRBJ2-7; 7 bases line up with TRBD2. Per germline, CDR1 SGHVS and CDR2 FQNEAQ. The CDR3 consists of 14 residues. Germline trimming cut 4 bases from V and 6 bases from J; bases unmatched to any gene: 9. CDR3 nucleotide sequence: TGTGCCAGCAGCTCGGGGGGTTTAAGGGGCGAGCAGTACGTC. Amino acid sequence: CASSSGGLRGEQYV.

The chain is built from TRBV29-1 and TRBJ2-3, with TRBD1 identical over 7 bases. Germline CDR1 SQVTM, CDR2 ANQGSEA. The V gene end was trimmed by 6 bases and the J gene end by 9 bases; junction bases not matched to a gene: 12. This CDR3 is 13 amino acids long. CDR3 nucleotides: TGCAGCGTGGTGACAGGGTCACAGTTAACGCAGTATTTT. This encodes CSVVTGSQLTQYF.

This chain joins TRBV27 and TRBJ1-2; D not resolved. The V end was cut by 3 bases, the J end by 7 bases, with 15 bases between. The length of the CDR3 is 14 residues. Germline V CDR1 and CDR2: MNHEY, SMNVEV (reference sequence). Here the CDR3 DNA reads TGTGCCAGCAGTTTTTCCTTCCTCAATGGTGGCTACACCTTC. This sequence encodes CASSFSFLNGGYTF.

The rearrangement links TRBV25-1 to TRBJ1-1; D call uncertain. V was cut by 5 bases and J by 1 base, with 11 bases left in between. The CDR3 contains 14 residues. Germline CDR1 and CDR2: MGHDK and SYGVNS. CDR3 DNA: TGTGCCAGCAGTAGCCGGTCAGGGAACACTGAAGCTTTCTTT. This translates into CASSSRSGNTEAFF.

The chain joins TRBV19 to TRBJ2-3; weak D call: TRBD2 (5 bases). V lost 8 bases, J lost 0 bases, and 15 bases lay in between. CDR1 LNHDA and CDR2 SQIVND come from the germline V gene (reference sequence). The CDR3 spans 15 residues. Written as DNA, the CDR3 is TGTGCCAGTGTTGGACTTGACGCTAGCACAGATACGCAGTATTTT. Its translation is CASVGLDASTDTQYF.

This clone was seen a handful of times. The chain joins TRBV7-6 to TRBJ2-5; D gene unclear. Germline values: CDR1 SGHVS, CDR2 FNYEAQ. Between the trimmed V and J ends, which lost 5 bases and 5 bases, there was a span of 12 bases. CDR3 length equals 13 residues. The CDR3 loop is CASSPYQVETQYF. For the CDR3, the DNA is TGTGCCAGCAGCCCCTACCAGGTCGAGACCCAGTACTTC.

This chain uses TRBV20-1 with TRBJ1-6; TRBD1 is a possible D gene (5 bases). CDR1 is DFQATT and CDR2 is SNEGSKA in the germline V gene (reference sequence). The ends were cut back, 5 bases at V and 10 bases at J, with 9 bases in the middle. This CDR3 contains 11 residues. CDR3 region: CSAARGSPLHF. Here the CDR3 DNA reads TGCAGTGCTGCTCGGGGGTCACCCCTCCACTTT.

The chain carries TRBV14 and TRBJ1-2; maybe TRBD1 (6 bases). CDR1 is SGHDN, CDR2 FVKESK, per germline. This CDR3 spans 15 amino acids. Between the trimmed V and J ends, which lost 5 bases and 4 bases, there was a span of 17 bases. This CDR3 reads CASSYSKGGAYGYTF. DNA of the CDR3: TGTGCCAGCAGCTACAGCAAGGGGGGGGCCTATGGCTACACCTTC.

The rearrangement uses TRBV25-1 and TRBJ2-7; 9 nucleotides line up with TRBD1. V shed 4 bases, J shed 6 bases, and the junction held 10 bases outside the gene matches. The V gene's germline CDR1 is MGHDK and CDR2 SYGVNS. The CDR3 is 15 residues long. CDR3: CASSASGTGLGEQYF. The DNA of the CDR3 is TGTGCCAGCAGTGCGTCCGGGACAGGGTTGGGCGAGCAGTACTTC.

A few counts support this clone. The chain recombines TRBV7-2 with TRBJ2-2; 7 bases line up with TRBD1. With 0 bases clipped from V and 4 bases from J, the junction kept 5 bases outside the gene matches. Germline CDR1 SGHTA, CDR2 FQGNSA. This CDR3 spans 16 amino acids. The CDR3 region is CASSLARDRVTGELFF. CDR3 nucleotides: TGTGCCAGCAGCTTAGCCCGGGACAGAGTCACCGGGGAGCTGTTTTTT.

The CDR3 nucleotides are TGTGCCAGCAGCTTGGAGTTTGGTCGAACTCCCATCTACGGCTACACCTTC. Its protein is CASSLEFGRTPIYGYTF. The chain is built from TRBV5-4 and TRBJ1-2; D unresolved. Germline V gene lookup returns CDR1 SGHNT and CDR2 YYREEE (reference sequence). CDR3 length equals 17 residues. V was clipped by 0 bases and J by 8 bases, with 23 bases between them.